This TCR beta chain originates from a study of T-cell reconstitution after alpha-beta-depleted transplantation in children. The TCRbeta library was prepared with unique molecular identifiers. TCRdb re-derived calls from the PCR reads in MiXCR, one entry per CDR3 protein. The table includes about 590,000 distinct CDR3 sequences, approximately 13% detected once. V shed 6 bases, J shed 2 bases, and the junction held 6 bases outside the gene matches. Germline-derived CDR1 and CDR2 are MGHDK and SYGVNS. The CDR3 has 15 amino acids. The table lists this clonotype with a few counts. The target antigen is unknown. Regarding the study as a whole: Several hundred expanded graft clones reportedly were the source of alpha-beta T cells about two months after transplant. Counts and diversity of T cells one year after transplant came mostly from newly produced T cells. Surviving recipient T cells and thymic progenitors underlay high day-60 TCRbeta diversity in some patients.

The input for sequencing was PBMCs, mostly from graft donor cells, taken 360 days after TCRalphabeta/CD19-depleted stem cell transplant. The sequence derives from a male patient between 5 and 17 years old who had a stem cell transplant for acute myeloid leukemia, so the T cells may come from the graft donor. This chain uses TRBV25-1 with TRBJ2-7, with 11 bases lining up with TRBD2. The CDR3 sequence: CASSLTSGAAYEQYF. Written as DNA, the CDR3 is TGTGCCAGCAGCCTGACTAGCGGGGCCGCCTACGAGCAGTACTTC.